This TCR beta chain was sequenced in a study of CD8+ T cells in alopecia areata. Findings and caveats of the study: Scalp sample data also include resident alphabeta T cells from normal skin.

cDNA reverse transcribed from extracted RNA served as the sequencing template. The repertoire was sequenced with immunoSEQ multiplex PCR; TCRdb's copy has only in-frame clones and lacks some. This sample yields 150,000 or so clones, of which about 87% are seen a single time; about 15% belongs to the top ten. Germline V gene sequence: CDR1 SEHNR, CDR2 FQNEAQ (reference sequence). CDR3 length: 14 residues. The J segment lost 3 bases and the V segment lost 5 bases, leaving 7 bases of the junction unmatched. Remarks on this clone: Its specificity is unknown.

This sample comprised CD8+ T cells sorted from blood, obtained at week 0. The chain recombines TRBV7-9 with TRBJ2-7; TRBD1 matches 7 bases. The sequence was obtained from a human donor with alopecia areata. CDR3 in DNA: TGTGCCAGCAGCGCCTCCGGGACAGTCTACGAGCAGTACTTC. It yields the protein CASSASGTVYEQYF.